Detailed here is one TCR beta chain. Its target is unknown. The source of the sample is a study of shared clonotypes between healthy human individuals. About the research overall: Donors consisted of two women and a few men between 18 and 49.

In the study's own analysis: Junction-only immunoSEQ data arrived without quality scores, meaning filtering differed. Here immunoSEQ multiplex PCR was the method, and the copy in TCRdb shows in-frame clones only, minus some. The V and J calls and the clone size are those of that table, but D and trimming were determined from the DNA. The table has some 2.1 million clones, 85% to 95% seen once. Study-level results: The study generally estimated greater richness for naive than memory subsets. Clonotypes that were shared across a handful of donors made up around 5% of naive CD4 clonotypes.

Germline values: CDR1 SGHRS, CDR2 YFSETQ. The V end lost 0 bases, the J end lost 4 bases, and 5 bases lay between the germline ends. The CDR3 covers 13 residues. The receptor comes from a man younger than 30 in good health. The sequencing sample was made of naive CD4+ T cells sorted from blood. Subset meaning: CD45RA+ positively selected. The V call is TRBV5-1, the J call TRBJ2-1; the D is unclear. The CDR3 here is CASSLVEYNEQFF. CDR3 nucleotide sequence: TGCGCCAGCAGCTTGGTAGAGTACAATGAGCAGTTCTTC.